This is a list of T cell receptor beta chains from one sample in a study of T-cell reconstitution after alpha-beta-depleted transplantation in children. MiXCR, run by TCRdb on the PCR reads, gives a single entry per CDR3 protein. In the table there are more than 150,000 distinct CDR3 sequences, approximately 6.8% of which are singletons. The sequences come from PBMCs from the stem cell graft donor, collected from the stem cell graft. All receptors come from a human donor who donated a stem cell graft to a child with Wiskott-Aldrich syndrome. Each CDR3 is given with its conserved first and last residue. D genes are given only for firm matches. The listing skips clone size in some rows; elsewhere it reads once, few, many or a size class.

d_gene,v_gene,j_gene,abundance,CDR3nt,CDR3aa
TRBD1,TRBV5-1,TRBJ1-2,few,TGCGCCAGCAGCCCAGGGACAGGGCTAGGGAAATATGGCTACACCTTC,CASSPGTGLGKYGYTF
NA,TRBV5-1,TRBJ2-3,many,TGCGCCAGCAGCTTGAAGACAGTCACAGATACGCAGTATTTT,CASSLKTVTDTQYF
TRBD1,TRBV24-1,TRBJ1-2,NA,TGTGCCACCAGTGATTCGGGACAGGGGTACAGTGGCTACACCTTC,CATSDSGQGYSGYTF
TRBD1,TRBV29-1,TRBJ2-7,few,TGCAGCGTGGGGACAGCCTACGAGCAGTACTTC,CSVGTAYEQYF
TRBD1,TRBV29-1,TRBJ2-1,many,TGCAGCGTATTCCGTCGGGACAGGGCAATGAATGAGCAGTTCTTC,CSVFRRDRAMNEQFF
NA,TRBV5-1,TRBJ2-7,few,TGCGCCAGCAGCCCCCGGGACTTTTCCTACGAGCAGTACTTC,CASSPRDFSYEQYF
NA,TRBV6-2/TRBV6-3,TRBJ1-5,NA,TGTGCCAGCAGCACCAGGGATAGCAATCAGCCCCAGCATTTT,CASSTRDSNQPQHF
TRBD1,TRBV6-5,TRBJ2-1,many,TGTGCCAGCAGTTCACAGGGGGCTCTCTATGAGCAGTTCTTC,CASSSQGALYEQFF
TRBD1,TRBV7-9,TRBJ1-2,many,TGTGCCAGCGGAACCACACAGGGGCAAAGAGGCTACACCTTC,CASGTTQGQRGYTF
TRBD2,TRBV15,TRBJ2-1,many,TGTGCCACCAGCAGGGGCCAAGCGGGAGGAGACAATGAGCAGTTCTTC,CATSRGQAGGDNEQFF
TRBD2,TRBV18,TRBJ2-3,NA,TGTGCCAGCTCGGAGTATAGCGGGAGGATCTCAGATACGCAGTATTTT,CASSEYSGRISDTQYF
NA,TRBV5-1,TRBJ2-2,NA,TGCGCCAGCAGCCAGCCTCAGGGATCCGGGGAGCTGTTTTTT,CASSQPQGSGELFF
NA,TRBV5-1,TRBJ2-5,many,TGCGCCAGCAACTCCAGGGGGGGCCAAGAGACCCAGTACTTC,CASNSRGGQETQYF
NA,TRBV20-1,TRBJ1-1,many,TGCAGTGCTAGAGATAAGACAGGAGGAAGGACTGGGGCTTTCTTT,CSARDKTGGRTGAFF
NA,TRBV29-1,TRBJ2-3,many,TGCAGCGTTGAAGATCCCTATACGCAGTATTTT,CSVEDPYTQYF
TRBD1,TRBV20-1,TRBJ1-1,many,TGCAGTGCTGAGACAGGGGTGGGCACTGAAGCTTTCTTT,CSAETGVGTEAFF
NA,TRBV12-3/TRBV12-4,TRBJ1-2,many,TGTGCCAGCAGTTCGACAGGTTCCCCTCGCTATGGCTACACCTTC,CASSSTGSPRYGYTF
NA,TRBV25-1,TRBJ2-2,many,TGTGCCAGCAGTGGCTCGAACACCGGGGAGCTGTTTTTT,CASSGSNTGELFF
NA,TRBV7-7,TRBJ1-1,many,TGTGCCAGCAGCCGTTCAGGGGCTAGGCAGACTGAAGCTTTCTTT,CASSRSGARQTEAFF
NA,TRBV5-1,TRBJ2-1,many,TGCGCCAGCAGCTTGGCCCTGGCCAGCCGCCGATACAATGAGCAGTTCTTC,CASSLALASRRYNEQFF
NA,TRBV12-3/TRBV12-4,TRBJ2-5,many,TGTGCCAGCAGTCGGGGCAGGCAAGAGACCCAGTACTTC,CASSRGRQETQYF
TRBD2,TRBV25-1,TRBJ2-3,many,TGTGCCAGCAGTGATCATAATCTAGCGGGAGTTACAGATACGCAGTATTTT,CASSDHNLAGVTDTQYF
NA,TRBV6-6,TRBJ2-1,many,TGTGCCAGCAGAGAAAATGAGCAGTTCTTC,CASRENEQFF
TRBD1,TRBV5-1,TRBJ2-7,few,TGCGCCAGCAGCTTGGAGACAGGGAGCTCCTACGAGCAGTACTTC,CASSLETGSSYEQYF
NA,TRBV12-3/TRBV12-4,TRBJ1-5,few,TGTGCCAGCAGTTTATTAGGGGTGCATCAGCCCCAGCATTTT,CASSLLGVHQPQHF
NA,TRBV29-1,TRBJ1-1,many,TGCAGCGTTGAAGGCCGAGTAGCCCCTGAAGCTTTCTTT,CSVEGRVAPEAFF
NA,TRBV12-3/TRBV12-4,TRBJ1-2,NA,TGTGCCAGCAGTCCCGTAGGGGCCTCGGTTCTGTATGGCTACACCTTC,CASSPVGASVLYGYTF
TRBD1,TRBV29-1,TRBJ2-1,many,TGCAGCGTAGCTCAGGGGGCCGGCTCCTACAATGAGCAGTTCTTC,CSVAQGAGSYNEQFF
TRBD1,TRBV18,TRBJ2-6,many,TGTGCCAGCTCACCAGAGGACAGGGTGTCCGGGGCCAACGTCCTGACTTTC,CASSPEDRVSGANVLTF
NA,TRBV20-1,TRBJ1-5,NA,TGCAGTGCTAGAGCCGCTAGACGGCGAAGCAATCAGCCCCAGCATTTT,CSARAARRRSNQPQHF
TRBD2,TRBV15,TRBJ2-1,NA,TGTGCCACCAGCAGAAGAGGACTAGGGACTAGCGCCCAGTTCTTC,CATSRRGLGTSAQFF
NA,TRBV5-1,TRBJ2-1,many,TGCGCCAGCAGCTTCGGGAACTACAATGAGCAGTTCTTC,CASSFGNYNEQFF